The entry that follows covers one T cell receptor (beta chain) sequence. What it binds is unknown. Some clones are missing from TCRdb's copy, which holds only in-frame ones; the method was immunoSEQ multiplex PCR. The profile shows 90,000 to 130,000 clones, under 95% of them singletons. The sample originates from a study of T cell responses to AZD1222 COVID-19 vaccine. Notes on the study in general: Females made up more of the donors, who were largely white British, and clonal diversity may have come out too low. The repertoires were collected only after the peak T cell response.

The CDR3 runs 13 residues. Trimming took off 5 bases at V and 5 bases at J, with 10 bases between the two ends. CDR1 and CDR2 (germline): SEHNR, FQNEAQ (reference sequence). This rearrangement joins TRBV7-9 to TRBJ1-5, with D unclear. The sample was peripheral blood, taken on day 0 of AZD1222 vaccination. The TCR was taken from an adult in good health. CDR3 sequence (DNA): TGTGCCAGCAGCGAGGTTGGCGATCAGCCCCAGCATTTT. It translates to CASSEVGDQPQHF.